The 20 T cell receptor beta chains in this list originate from one sample, sequenced in a study of cytomegalovirus exposure and HLA in healthy donors. The PCR had 60 Vbeta and 13 Jbeta primers. The assay was immunoSEQ multiplex PCR, and TCRdb's table has in-frame clones only and misses some. This table holds some 59,000 clones, about four fifths found once. The sequencing sample was made of PBMCs. Receptor source: a woman younger than 30 in good health and CMV-seronegative.

V usage is TRBV19 and J usage is TRBJ2-7; TRBD2 matches 7 bases. The CDR3 length is 16 residues. Germline trimming cut 7 bases from V and 3 bases from J; bases unmatched to any gene: 15. Germline assignment: CDR1 LNHDA and CDR2 SQIVND (reference sequence). For the CDR3, the DNA is TGTGCCAGTACCCGGGGGGAGGCCCGAGGTGTCTACGAGCAGTACTTC. Protein: CASTRGEARGVYEQYF.

This clone was detected only once. The rearrangement joins TRBV27 to TRBJ2-5; 7 nucleotides match TRBD1. Germline CDR1 reads MNHEY; CDR2 reads SMNVEV (reference sequence). The CDR3 contains 15 residues. V lost 5 bases and J lost 1; bases outside the gene matches: 7. CDR3 coding DNA: TGTGCCAGCAGTCCAGGACAGGATATCCAAGAGACCCAGTACTTC. Its translation: CASSPGQDIQETQYF.

The rearrangement joins TRBV6-1 to TRBJ1-5, with 7 positions matching TRBD1. The germline V gene has CDR1 MNHNS and CDR2 SASEGT. There are 16 residues in the CDR3. V lost 0 bases and J lost 9; bases outside the gene matches: 11. The CDR3 loop is CASSEALGTAIMPQHF. DNA of the CDR3: TGTGCCAGCAGTGAAGCGCTTGGGACAGCTATCATGCCCCAGCATTTT.

The chain combines TRBV11-2 with TRBJ2-2; TRBD1 matches 9 bases. Germline V lookup: CDR1 SGHAT, CDR2 FQNNGV. V shed 5 bases and J 6 bases; nucleotides not matched to a gene: 10. This CDR3 comprises 16 residues. Here the CDR3 DNA reads TGTGCCAGCAGCGGGCAGTGGACAGGGGTGGCCGGGGAGCTGTTTTTT. Protein sequence: CASSGQWTGVAGELFF.

This clone occurred a few times. The chain links TRBV27 to TRBJ2-4; possible D gene TRBD2, 7 bases. V lost 3 bases, J lost 8 bases, and 17 bases lay in between. This CDR3 has 15 amino acids. The germline gives CDR1 MNHEY, CDR2 SMNVEV (reference sequence). CDR3 sequence reads: CASSLGAGERDIQYF. Here the CDR3 DNA reads TGTGCCAGCAGTTTGGGGGCGGGAGAACGAGACATTCAGTACTTC.

The J gene is TRBJ2-3, the V gene TRBV5-1; possible D gene TRBD1, 6 bases. Per germline, CDR1 SGHRS and CDR2 YFSETQ. The CDR3 is 15 amino acids. Trimming shortened V by 3 bases and J by 2 bases, and 13 bases separated the two germline ends. The CDR3 region is CASSSVGAVTDTQYF. In DNA form, the CDR3 reads TGCGCCAGCAGCTCGGTGGGGGCCGTCACAGATACGCAGTATTTT.

V is TRBV27 and J is TRBJ2-3; D unclear. This CDR3 has 15 amino acids. The germline V and J ends were trimmed by 2 bases and 2 bases, with 11 bases remaining between them. Germline values: CDR1 MNHEY, CDR2 SMNVEV (reference sequence). CDR3 loop: CASSLDAVLTDTQYF. The CDR3 DNA reads as TGTGCCAGCAGTTTAGATGCGGTCCTCACAGATACGCAGTATTTT.

The CDR3 sequence is CASSLGRRVETQYF. The CDR3 bases are TGTGCCAGCAGCTTGGGGCGCAGGGTGGAGACCCAGTACTTC. The rearrangement links TRBV5-6 to TRBJ2-5; D might be TRBD1 (5 bases). Germline V gives CDR1 SGHDT, CDR2 YYEEEE. V was clipped by 0 bases and J by 5 bases, with 11 bases between them. This CDR3 comprises 14 residues.

V and J are TRBV7-9 and TRBJ1-5, with D perhaps TRBD1 (6 bases). Trimming shortened V by 5 bases and J by 6 bases, and 14 bases separated the two germline ends. The germline V gene encodes CDR1 SEHNR and CDR2 FQNEAQ (reference sequence). The CDR3 spans 14 residues. This CDR3 reads CASSPTGRGQPQHF. The CDR3 bases are TGTGCCAGCAGCCCTACAGGGCGCGGTCAGCCCCAGCATTTT.

This chain connects TRBV27 to TRBJ1-1; maybe TRBD1 (5 bases). Between the trimmed V and J ends, which lost 8 bases and 1 base, there was a span of 5 bases. This CDR3 region has 11 residues. Germline V gene lookup returns CDR1 MNHEY and CDR2 SMNVEV (reference sequence). The CDR3 region is CASGANTEAFF. CDR3 DNA sequence: TGTGCCAGCGGGGCGAACACTGAAGCTTTCTTT.

This sequence joins TRBV11-3 and TRBJ2-7; maybe TRBD1 (5 bases). This CDR3 is 14 amino acids long. The germline CDR1 and CDR2 sequences are SGHNT and YENEEA. Trimming removed 2 bases at V and 3 bases at J, with 11 bases between. CDR3 sequence reads: CASSLRPGRYEQYF. The CDR3 DNA follows: TGTGCCAGCAGCTTACGGCCAGGGCGCTACGAGCAGTACTTC.

This clone turned up a few times. The V call is TRBV5-1, the J call TRBJ1-1; tentatively, D is TRBD1 (5 bases). The germline CDR1 and CDR2 sequences are SGHRS and YFSETQ. V was trimmed by 2 bases and J by 1 base, leaving 6 bases between them. CDR3 size: 13 residues. CDR3 protein: CASSFQGNTEAFF. The DNA for the CDR3 is TGCGCCAGCAGCTTCCAGGGGAACACTGAAGCTTTCTTT.

The V and J genes are TRBV5-4 and TRBJ1-4; tentatively, D is TRBD1 (5 bases). The V end was cut by 4 bases, the J end by 0 bases, with 13 bases between. This CDR3 has 16 residues. The germline V gene has CDR1 SGHNT and CDR2 YYREEE (reference sequence). CDR3 sequence reads: CASSQRGLATNEKLFF. CDR3 in DNA: TGTGCCAGCAGCCAAAGGGGATTAGCAACTAATGAAAAACTGTTTTTT.

This clone occurred once. The genes are TRBV27 and TRBJ2-1, with 9 nucleotides matching TRBD2. The CDR3 has 14 amino acids. V dropped 6 bases and J dropped 3; count of bases not matched to a gene: 3. The germline V gene has CDR1 MNHEY and CDR2 SMNVEV (reference sequence). This chain's CDR3 is CASRAGGVYNEQFF. The CDR3 DNA is TGTGCCAGCAGGGCGGGAGGGGTCTACAATGAGCAGTTCTTC.

The chain couples TRBV20-1 to TRBJ2-3, with 9 bases matching TRBD1. CDR3 length: 11 amino acids. Germline loops: CDR1 DFQATT, CDR2 SNEGSKA (reference sequence). Trimming at V came to 7 bases and at J to 4 bases, leaving 0 bases not matched to a gene. Here the CDR3 reads CSGQGADTQYF. In DNA form, the CDR3 reads TGCAGTGGACAGGGGGCAGATACGCAGTATTTT.

In its sample, this clone was seen a few times. The chain uses TRBV6-4 and TRBJ2-2; 7 nucleotides align to TRBD2. Germline V gives CDR1 MRHNA, CDR2 SNTAGT. V lost 2 bases, J lost 4 bases, and 1 base stayed unmatched. The CDR3 has 14 amino acids. The CDR3 reads CASSDGRATGELFF. CDR3 coding DNA: TGTGCCAGCAGTGACGGGAGGGCCACCGGGGAGCTGTTTTTT.

V is TRBV27 and J is TRBJ2-7; 9 positions match TRBD2. Trimming removed 4 bases from V and 7 bases from J; junction bases left unmatched: 14. This CDR3 is 16 amino acids long. The germline gives CDR1 MNHEY, CDR2 SMNVEV (reference sequence). The CDR3 region has the DNA TGTGCCAGCAGTTCCCGAAGCGGGAGGATCCTGTTGGAGCAGTACTTC. Protein product: CASSSRSGRILLEQYF.

The chain links TRBV7-3 to TRBJ2-4; D is uncertain. Germline V CDR1 and CDR2: SGHTA, FQGTGA. This CDR3 has 14 residues. V dropped 3 bases and J dropped 8 bases, with 14 bases sitting between them. CDR3 loop: CASSFLEKRDIQYF. The CDR3 coding sequence is TGTGCCAGCAGCTTCCTAGAAAAACGGGACATTCAGTACTTC.

V is TRBV29-1 and J is TRBJ1-2; 10 bases fit TRBD1. The CDR3 runs 14 residues. The junction had 16 bases not matched to a gene; V was cut back by 4 bases and J by 14 bases. Germline V gives CDR1 SQVTM, CDR2 ANQGSEA. The CDR3 region is CSVGSMGQGTAGTF. The CDR3 bases are TGCAGCGTTGGGTCGATGGGACAGGGGACAGCGGGGACCTTC.

The chain employs TRBV5-5 and TRBJ1-5; no reliable D call. Germline V gene lookup returns CDR1 SGHKS and CDR2 YYEKEE (reference sequence). The CDR3 runs to 15 residues. Trimming took off 5 bases at V and 2 bases at J, with 14 bases between the two ends. The CDR3 region has the DNA TGTGCCAGCAGTCCCCCGGGGTCGGGCAATCAGCCCCAGCATTTT. This translates into CASSPPGSGNQPQHF. Drawing the rest from reference TRBV5-5 and TRBJ1-5, the complete variable domain is DAGVTQSPTHLIKTRGQQVTLRCSPISGHKSVSWYQQVLGQGPQFIFQYYEKEERGRGNFPDRFSARQFPNYSSELNVNALLLGDSALYLCASSPPGSGNQPQHFGDGTRLSIL.